These 16 T cell receptor beta chains share one sample of origin, sequenced in a study of CD8 T cells in ankylosing spondylitis (dated 2017 in TCRdb). The protocol used for the library was 5' RACE. Data came from an Illumina HiSeq 2500. In-frame beta chains were kept once TCRdb had trimmed the public reads at Q25 with fastp and called clones with MiXCR. Entries are consolidated by CDR3 protein sequence, retaining the most common genes and DNA. The sample records about 210,000 distinct CDR3 sequences, over 7% of which are singletons. The ten biggest clones cover more than 4.5% of the sample. Sequenced input: blood, either unsorted or a sorted T cell fraction (not recorded which). Source of these receptors: a female donor with ankylosing spondylitis or in good health (not recorded which).

This clonotype has at least ten counts. This chain links TRBV3-1 with TRBJ1-1; D is uncertain. The germline CDR1 and CDR2 sequences are LGHDT and YNNKEL (reference sequence). The CDR3 has 14 amino acids. Trimming removed 4 bases at V and 3 bases at J, with 12 bases between. CDR3 sequence reads: CASSPTGEDTEAFF. In DNA, the CDR3 is TGTGCCAGCAGCCCGACCGGGGAGGACACTGAAGCTTTCTTT.

This clonotype was seen at least ten times. The chain is built from TRBV19 and TRBJ2-4; the match to TRBD1 covers 8 bases. J was trimmed by 5 bases and V by 4 bases; bases with no gene match: 4. CDR3 length: 14 residues. Germline-derived CDR1 and CDR2 are LNHDA and SQIVND (reference sequence). CDR3 sequence (DNA): TGTGCCAGTAGTAGCGGACAGGGCCAAAACATTCAGTACTTC. Translating gives CASSSGQGQNIQYF.

This clonotype occurred many times. V is TRBV12-3 or TRBV12-4 and J is TRBJ2-1, with TRBD1 matching over 10 bases. The CDR3 has 14 residues. Losses at the gene ends were 3 bases for V and 9 bases for J; bases not matched to a gene: 5. CDR3 DNA sequence: TGTGCCAGCAGTTTTGGGACAGGGGTCGGTGAGCAGTTCTTC. Its protein is CASSFGTGVGEQFF.

This clonotype was observed at least ten times. The rearrangement uses TRBV7-2 and TRBJ1-1; D remains unclear. Germline CDR1 reads SGHTA; CDR2 reads FQGNSA. This CDR3 has 13 residues. The V gene lost 1 base and the J gene lost 1 base, with 4 bases spanning the gap. CDR3 amino acids: CASSLVQNTEAFF. DNA for the CDR3: TGTGCCAGCAGCTTAGTCCAGAACACTGAAGCTTTCTTT.

This clonotype appeared many times. V usage is TRBV5-1 and J usage is TRBJ2-2; the D gene is possibly TRBD1 (6 bases). This CDR3 is 14 amino acids long. V shed 4 bases and J shed 8 bases, with 15 bases lying between them. Germline V gene sequence: CDR1 SGHRS, CDR2 YFSETQ. The CDR3 nucleotides read TGCGCCAGCAGCCCCCACAGGGTTTCTGGGGAGCTGTTTTTT. This sequence encodes CASSPHRVSGELFF.

This clonotype was recorded at least ten times. DNA of the CDR3: TGCAGTGTGGCAGGAACCCTAAGAAATGAGCAGTTCTTC. Amino acids: CSVAGTLRNEQFF. The rearrangement joins TRBV20-1 to TRBJ2-1, with D unresolved. Trimming stripped 7 bases from V and 7 bases from J, with 17 bases between. This CDR3 is 13 amino acids long. Germline-derived CDR1 and CDR2 are DFQATT and SNEGSKA (reference sequence).

Ten or more counts support this clonotype. CDR3 region: CASSQGTRTEAFF. In DNA form, the CDR3 reads TGTGCCAGCAGTCAGGGTACGCGCACTGAAGCTTTCTTT. V and J are TRBV12-3 or TRBV12-4 and TRBJ1-1; D is perhaps TRBD1 (5 bases). Trimming stripped 5 bases from V and 4 bases from J, with 11 bases between. The length of the CDR3 is 13 residues.

This clonotype appeared many times. This chain links TRBV29-1 with TRBJ1-1; TRBD1 is a possible D gene (5 bases). Trimming took 6 bases from V and 6 from J, leaving 17 bases between them. Germline CDR1 SQVTM, CDR2 ANQGSEA. The CDR3 covers 13 residues. CDR3 amino acids: CSVNTQGVAEAFF. CDR3 DNA sequence: TGCAGCGTGAACACGCAGGGAGTCGCTGAAGCTTTCTTT.

The table lists this clonotype with many counts. This chain links TRBV5-1 with TRBJ2-3; D could derive from TRBD1 or TRBD2 (5 bases each). The CDR3 consists of 17 residues. Germline CDR1 and CDR2: SGHRS and YFSETQ. V was clipped by 2 bases and J by 1 base, with 17 bases between them. The CDR3 here is CASSFMATGPRTDTQYF. The CDR3 DNA sequence: TGCGCCAGCAGCTTTATGGCAACGGGACCCCGCACAGATACGCAGTATTTT.

This clonotype occurred many times. The V gene is TRBV28, the J gene TRBJ2-5, with D perhaps matching TRBD2 (6 bases). V lost 3 bases, J lost 4 bases, and 15 bases lay in between. The CDR3 has 15 amino acids. From germline, CDR1 is MDHEN and CDR2 SYDVKM. The CDR3 DNA reads TGTGCCAGCAGTTTGGGGGGAGTTTCTCGAGAGACCCAGTACTTC. It codes for CASSLGGVSRETQYF.

This clonotype was recorded many times. J is TRBJ1-2 and V is TRBV12-3 or TRBV12-4; 7 nucleotides match TRBD1. This CDR3 has 13 amino acids. The junction had 9 bases not matched to a gene; V was cut back by 6 bases and J by 8 bases. The CDR3 loop is CASSPRQGRGYTF. The CDR3 DNA reads as TGTGCCAGCAGCCCCCGACAGGGCCGGGGCTACACCTTC.

Turning to this clonotype: With a much larger clone just one base away, this may be a read error. J is TRBJ1-1 and V is TRBV3-1; D unclear. The CDR3 consists of 15 residues. Germline assignment: CDR1 LGHDT and CDR2 YNNKEL (reference sequence). CDR3 coding DNA: TGTGCCAGCTGCCAAAATGGAGGCTTGAACACTGAAGCTTTCTTT. Translating gives CASCQNGGLNTEAFF.

This clonotype has a count of ten or more. The chain employs TRBV6-1 and TRBJ2-1, with D tentatively TRBD1 (8 bases). Germline lookup yields CDR1 MNHNS and CDR2 SASEGT. The V gene lost 6 bases and the J gene lost 7 bases, with 16 bases spanning the gap. The CDR3 extends over 14 amino acids. The chain's CDR3 is CASSPDREGNEQFF. The CDR3 DNA reads TGTGCCAGCAGCCCGGACAGGGAGGGGAATGAGCAGTTCTTC.

There are many counts of this clonotype. The V and J genes are TRBV5-1 and TRBJ2-5; 7 nucleotides agree with TRBD1. V lost 2 bases, J lost 2 bases, and 12 bases stayed unmatched. The CDR3 covers 17 residues. The germline V gene encodes CDR1 SGHRS and CDR2 YFSETQ. CDR3 DNA: TGCGCCAGCAGCTTAGGGGGCGCGAGAACAGCTCAAGAGACCCAGTACTTC. Translated, it gives CASSLGGARTAQETQYF.

This clonotype has at least ten counts. The V call is TRBV15, the J call TRBJ2-1, with 11 bases fitting TRBD2. Germline assignment: CDR1 LNHNV and CDR2 YYDKDF (reference sequence). The CDR3 is 18 amino acids. V lost 0 bases to trimming and J lost 4 bases; unmatched junction nucleotides: 8. Here the CDR3 reads CATSRDYTGTSGYNEQFF. The CDR3 coding sequence is TGTGCCACCAGCAGAGATTATACCGGGACTAGCGGATACAATGAGCAGTTCTTC.

This clonotype was detected ten times or more. The rearrangement joins TRBV4-3 to TRBJ2-7; TRBD2 agrees at 9 bases. CDR1 is LGHNA and CDR2 is YSLEER in the germline V gene. This CDR3 contains 18 residues. V was pared by 0 bases and J by 7 bases, with 16 bases of the junction left unmatched. CDR3 in amino acids: CASSQDLAGGLRQGEQYF. The DNA for the CDR3 is TGCGCCAGCAGCCAAGATTTGGCGGGAGGGCTTCGTCAGGGGGAGCAGTACTTC.